Given below is one T cell receptor (beta chain) in context. The data were obtained in a study of OX40 agonist ivuxolimab in advanced cancers. The CDR3 runs to 14 residues. V lost 9 bases and J 0 bases, leaving 14 bases between the germline ends. CDR1 is MDHEN, CDR2 SYDVKM, per germline. The method was immunoSEQ multiplex PCR; TCRdb's version includes in-frame clones alone and lacks a portion of them. The data contain around 90,000 clones, around nine tenths of them singletons. The chain employs TRBV28 and TRBJ1-1, with D maybe TRBD1 (5 bases). The source was CD4+ or CD8+ T cells sorted from blood, collected in a trial of the OX40 agonist ivuxolimab. The clonotype originates from an adult with an advanced solid tumor such as melanoma, head and neck, liver or kidney cancer. The DNA of the CDR3 is TGTGCCAGTTGGAGAGGGGAAATGAACACTGAAGCTTTCTTT. Residues: CASWRGEMNTEAFF.